A single T cell receptor (beta chain) is shown here with its context. Template switching by 5'RACE with UMIs generated the TCR beta cDNA. Using the 5' RACE reads, TCRdb records one entry per CDR3 protein without DNA. The table lists 550,000 to 600,000 distinct CDR3 sequences, with less than 4.5% in the top ten. The sample comes from a study of T cells expressing NK-cell markers. The germline gives CDR1 DFQATT, CDR2 SNEGSKA (reference sequence). The CDR3 runs 19 residues. The sequence came from a man between 18 and 29 years old in good health. The V call is TRBV20-1, the J call TRBJ1-6; there is no DNA to check the TCRdb D call of TRBD1. The sequencing input was blood T cells: a sorted CD56 or NKG2C T cell subset, CD4+ or CD8+ T cells, or bulk PBMC T cells (not recorded which). CDR3 sequence: CSAPQRRQGAMDRNSPLHF.